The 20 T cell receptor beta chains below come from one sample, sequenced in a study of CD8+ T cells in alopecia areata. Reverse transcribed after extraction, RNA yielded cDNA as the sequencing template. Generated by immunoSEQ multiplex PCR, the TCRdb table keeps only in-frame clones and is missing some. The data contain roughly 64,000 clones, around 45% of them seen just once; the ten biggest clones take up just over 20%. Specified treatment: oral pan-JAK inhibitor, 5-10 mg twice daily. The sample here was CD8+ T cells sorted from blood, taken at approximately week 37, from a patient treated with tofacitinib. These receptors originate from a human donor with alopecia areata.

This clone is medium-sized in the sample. This CDR3 reads CASSGGTGGANVLTF. For the CDR3, the DNA is TGTGCCAGCAGTGGTGGGACTGGTGGGGCCAACGTCCTGACTTTC. This chain uses TRBV6-5 with TRBJ2-6, with a weak D call TRBD2 (6 bases). The CDR3 length is 15 residues. CDR1 and CDR2 (germline): MNHEY, SVGAGI. V was clipped by 5 bases and J by 3 bases, with 11 bases between them.

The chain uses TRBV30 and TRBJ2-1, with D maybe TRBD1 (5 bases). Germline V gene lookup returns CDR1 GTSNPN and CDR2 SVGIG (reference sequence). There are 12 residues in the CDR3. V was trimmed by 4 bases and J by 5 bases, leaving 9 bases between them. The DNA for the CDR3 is TGTGCCTGGAATCAGGGAAACAATGAGCAGTTCTTC. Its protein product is CAWNQGNNEQFF. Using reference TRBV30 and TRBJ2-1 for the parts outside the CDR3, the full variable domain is SQTIHQWPATLVQPVGSPLSLECTVEGTSNPNLYWYRQAAGRGLQLLFYSVGIGQISSEVPQNLSASRPQDRQFILSSKKLLLSDSGFYLCAWNQGNNEQFFGPGTRLTVL.

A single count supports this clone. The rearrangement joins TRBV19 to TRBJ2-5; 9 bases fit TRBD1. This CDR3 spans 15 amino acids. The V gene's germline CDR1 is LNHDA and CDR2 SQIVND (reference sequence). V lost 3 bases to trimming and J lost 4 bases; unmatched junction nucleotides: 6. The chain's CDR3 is CASSIRDRVAETQYF. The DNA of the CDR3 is TGTGCCAGTAGTATCCGGGACAGGGTGGCAGAGACCCAGTACTTC.

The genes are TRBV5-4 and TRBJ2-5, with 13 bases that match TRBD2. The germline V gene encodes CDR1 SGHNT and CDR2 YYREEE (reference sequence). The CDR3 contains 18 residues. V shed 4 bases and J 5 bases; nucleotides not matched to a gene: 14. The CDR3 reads CASSIGLAGEVRRETQYF. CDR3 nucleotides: TGTGCCAGCAGCATCGGACTAGCGGGAGAGGTCCGACGGGAGACCCAGTACTTC.

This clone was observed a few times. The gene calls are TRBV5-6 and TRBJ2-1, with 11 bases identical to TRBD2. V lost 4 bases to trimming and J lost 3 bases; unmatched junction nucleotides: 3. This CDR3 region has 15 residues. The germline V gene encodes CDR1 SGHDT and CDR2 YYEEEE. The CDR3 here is CASSPGLADYNEQFF. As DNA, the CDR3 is TGTGCCAGCAGCCCGGGACTAGCGGACTACAATGAGCAGTTCTTC.

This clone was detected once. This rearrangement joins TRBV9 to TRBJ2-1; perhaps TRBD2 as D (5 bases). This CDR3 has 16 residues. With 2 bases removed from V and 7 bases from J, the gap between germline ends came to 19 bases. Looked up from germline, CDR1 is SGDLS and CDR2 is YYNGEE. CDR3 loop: CASSVPSDRGENEQFF. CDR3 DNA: TGTGCCAGCAGCGTCCCTTCAGACCGGGGAGAGAATGAGCAGTTCTTC.

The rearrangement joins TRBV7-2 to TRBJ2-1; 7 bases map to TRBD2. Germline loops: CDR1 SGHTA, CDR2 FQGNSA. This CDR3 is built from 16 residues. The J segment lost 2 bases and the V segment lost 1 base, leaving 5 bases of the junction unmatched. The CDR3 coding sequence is TGTGCCAGCAGCTTAGGTACTAGCGTTACCTACAATGAGCAGTTCTTC. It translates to CASSLGTSVTYNEQFF.

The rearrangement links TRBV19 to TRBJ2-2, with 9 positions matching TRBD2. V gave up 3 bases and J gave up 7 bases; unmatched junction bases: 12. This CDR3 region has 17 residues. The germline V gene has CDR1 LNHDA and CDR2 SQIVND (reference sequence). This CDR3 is CASSIKRKREVGGELFF. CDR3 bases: TGTGCCAGTAGTATCAAGAGGAAGCGGGAGGTAGGCGGGGAGCTGTTTTTT.

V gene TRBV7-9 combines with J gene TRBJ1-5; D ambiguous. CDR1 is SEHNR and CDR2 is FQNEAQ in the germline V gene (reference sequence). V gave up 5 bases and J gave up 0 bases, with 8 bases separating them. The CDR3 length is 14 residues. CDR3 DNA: TGTGCCAGCAGCGTACAAGATAGCAATCAGCCCCAGCATTTT. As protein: CASSVQDSNQPQHF.

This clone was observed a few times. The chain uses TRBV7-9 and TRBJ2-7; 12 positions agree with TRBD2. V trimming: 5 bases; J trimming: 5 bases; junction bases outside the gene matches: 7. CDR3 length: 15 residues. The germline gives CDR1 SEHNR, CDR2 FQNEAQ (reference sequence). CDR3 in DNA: TGTGCCAGCAGCCGTACCCGACTAGCGGGAGACGAGCAGTACTTC. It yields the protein CASSRTRLAGDEQYF.

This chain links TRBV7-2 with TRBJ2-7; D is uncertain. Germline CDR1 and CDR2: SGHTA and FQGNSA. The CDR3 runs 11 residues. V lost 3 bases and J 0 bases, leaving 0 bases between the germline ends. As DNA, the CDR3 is TGTGCCAGCAGCTTCTCCTACGAGCAGTACTTC. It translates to CASSFSYEQYF. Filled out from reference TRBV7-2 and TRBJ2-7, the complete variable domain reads GAGVSQSPSNKVTEKGKDVELRCDPISGHTALYWYRQSLGQGLEFLIYFQGNSAPDKSGLPSDRFSAERTGGSVSTLTIQRTQQEDSAVYLCASSFSYEQYFGPGTRLTVT.

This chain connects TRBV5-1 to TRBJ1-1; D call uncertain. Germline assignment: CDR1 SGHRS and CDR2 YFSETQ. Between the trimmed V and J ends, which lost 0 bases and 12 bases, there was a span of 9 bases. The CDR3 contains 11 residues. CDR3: CASSLDRRPFF. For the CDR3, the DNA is TGCGCCAGCAGCTTGGACAGAAGACCTTTCTTT.

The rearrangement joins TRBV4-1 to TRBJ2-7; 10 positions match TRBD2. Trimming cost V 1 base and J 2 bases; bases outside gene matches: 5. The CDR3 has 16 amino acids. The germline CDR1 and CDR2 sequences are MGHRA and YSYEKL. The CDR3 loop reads CASSQVGLAGAYEQYF. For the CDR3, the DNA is TGCGCCAGCAGCCAAGTCGGCCTAGCGGGGGCCTACGAGCAGTACTTC.

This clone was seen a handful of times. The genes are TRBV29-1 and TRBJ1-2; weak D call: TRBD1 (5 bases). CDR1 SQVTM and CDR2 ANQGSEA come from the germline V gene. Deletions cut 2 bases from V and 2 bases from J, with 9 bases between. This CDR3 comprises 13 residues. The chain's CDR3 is CSVETGENYGYTF. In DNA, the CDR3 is TGCAGCGTTGAAACAGGAGAAAACTATGGCTACACCTTC.

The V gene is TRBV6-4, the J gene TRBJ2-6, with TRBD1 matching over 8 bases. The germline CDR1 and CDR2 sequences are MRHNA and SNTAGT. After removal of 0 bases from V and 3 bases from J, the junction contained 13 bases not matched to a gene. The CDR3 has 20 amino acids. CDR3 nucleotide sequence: TGTGCCAGCAGTGACTCGGTGGTTATGACAGGGGCCTATGGGGCCAACGTCCTGACTTTC. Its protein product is CASSDSVVMTGAYGANVLTF.

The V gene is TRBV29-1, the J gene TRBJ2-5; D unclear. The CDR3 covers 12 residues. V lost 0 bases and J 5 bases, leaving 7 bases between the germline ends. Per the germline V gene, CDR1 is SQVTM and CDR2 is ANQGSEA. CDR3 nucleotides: TGCAGCGTTGAAGATGGGATCGAGACCCAGTACTTC. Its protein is CSVEDGIETQYF. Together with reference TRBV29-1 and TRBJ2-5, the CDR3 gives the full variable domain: SAVISQKPSRDICQRGTSLTIQCQVDSQVTMMFWYRQQPGQSLTLIATANQGSEATYESGFVIDKFPISRPNLTFSTLTVSNMSPEDSSIYLCSVEDGIETQYFGPGTRLLVL.

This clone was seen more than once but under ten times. The chain's CDR3 is CASSQDSAGEQYF. The DNA of the CDR3 is TGTGCCAGCAGCCAAGATTCGGCAGGGGAGCAGTACTTC. The chain carries TRBV4-2 and TRBJ2-7; tentatively, D is TRBD1 (5 bases). The CDR3 contains 13 residues. The V gene's germline CDR1 is LGHNA and CDR2 YNFKEQ. V shed 0 bases and J shed 7 bases, with 10 bases lying between them.

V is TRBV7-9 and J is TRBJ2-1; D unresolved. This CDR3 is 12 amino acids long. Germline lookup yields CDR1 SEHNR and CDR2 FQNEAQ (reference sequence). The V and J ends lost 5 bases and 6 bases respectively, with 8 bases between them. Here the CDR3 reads CASSQLINEQFF. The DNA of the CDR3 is TGTGCCAGCAGCCAGCTTATCAATGAGCAGTTCTTC.

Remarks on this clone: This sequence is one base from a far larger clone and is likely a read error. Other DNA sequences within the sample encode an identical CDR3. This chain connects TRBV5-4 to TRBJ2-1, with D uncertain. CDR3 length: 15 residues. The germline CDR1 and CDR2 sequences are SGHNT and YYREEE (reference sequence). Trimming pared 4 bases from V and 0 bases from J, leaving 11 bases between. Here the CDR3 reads CASSQEPSSYNEQFF. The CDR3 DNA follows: TGTGCCAGCAGCCAAGAACCCAGCTCCTACAATGAGCAGTTCTTC.

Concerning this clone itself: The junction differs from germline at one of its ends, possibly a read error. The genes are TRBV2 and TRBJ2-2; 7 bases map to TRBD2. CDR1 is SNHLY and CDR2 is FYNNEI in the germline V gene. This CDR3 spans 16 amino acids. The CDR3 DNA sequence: TGTGCCAGCAGTGAAGCACCGGGGGGAAACAACGGGGAGCTGTTTTTT. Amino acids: CASSEAPGGNNGELFF. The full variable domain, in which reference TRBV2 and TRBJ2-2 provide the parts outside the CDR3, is EPEVTQTPSHQVTQMGQEVILRCVPISNHLYFYWYRQILGQKVEFLVSFYNNEISEKSEIFDDQFSVERPDGSNFTLKIRSTKLEDSAMYFCASSEAPGGNNGELFFGEGSRLTVL.